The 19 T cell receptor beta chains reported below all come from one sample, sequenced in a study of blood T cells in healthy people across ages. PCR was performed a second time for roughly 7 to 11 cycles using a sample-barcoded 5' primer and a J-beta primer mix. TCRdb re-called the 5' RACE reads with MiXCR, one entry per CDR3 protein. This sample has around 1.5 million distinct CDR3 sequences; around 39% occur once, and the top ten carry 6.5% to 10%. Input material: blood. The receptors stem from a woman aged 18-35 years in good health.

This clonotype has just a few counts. The CDR3: CASSHGSNQPQHF. The DNA for the CDR3 is TGTGCCAGCAGCCACGGCTCTAATCAGCCCCAGCATTTT. V and J are TRBV7-9 and TRBJ1-5; no reliable D call. Per germline, CDR1 SEHNR and CDR2 FQNEAQ (reference sequence). The CDR3 is 13 residues long. Trimming took 5 bases from V and 4 from J, leaving 9 bases between them.

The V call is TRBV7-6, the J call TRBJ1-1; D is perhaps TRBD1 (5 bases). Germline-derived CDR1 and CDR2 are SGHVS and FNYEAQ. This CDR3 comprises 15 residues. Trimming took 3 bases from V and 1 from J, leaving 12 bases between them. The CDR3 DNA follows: TGTGCCAGCAGCTTCGGGGCGGGCTGGAACACTGAAGCTTTCTTT. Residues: CASSFGAGWNTEAFF.

The CDR3 coding sequence is TGTGCCAGCAGCGCAGGGGAGCATCCTTACAATGAGCAGTACTTC. Protein: CASSAGEHPYNEQYF. The V and J genes are TRBV7-2 and TRBJ2-5; tentatively, D is TRBD1 (6 bases). Trimming left V 5 bases short and J 11 bases short, with 24 bases between. There are 15 residues in the CDR3. The germline V gene encodes CDR1 SGHTA and CDR2 FQGNSA.

DNA of the CDR3: TGTGCCTCGGGGTGGGAGGAAAGCACAGATACGCAGTATTTT. Translating it yields CASGWEESTDTQYF. The chain is built from TRBV10-3 and TRBJ2-3, with D maybe TRBD2 (6 bases). This CDR3 has 14 amino acids. The ends were cut back, 11 bases at V and 0 bases at J, with 15 bases in the middle. Germline CDR1 and CDR2: ENHRY and SYGVKD.

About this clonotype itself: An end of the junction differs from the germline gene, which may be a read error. The CDR3 DNA reads TGTGCCACCAGTTACGGGACGAATGGAAAACTGTTTTTT. It is translated as CATSYGTNGKLFF. This chain connects TRBV24-1 to TRBJ1-4, with D possibly TRBD1 on 5 matching bases. Per germline, CDR1 KGHDR and CDR2 SFDVKD. The CDR3 spans 13 residues.

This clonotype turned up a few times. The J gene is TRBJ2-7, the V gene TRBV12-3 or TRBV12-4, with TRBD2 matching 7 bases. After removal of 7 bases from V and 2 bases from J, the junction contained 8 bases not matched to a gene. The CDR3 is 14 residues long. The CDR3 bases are TGTGCCAGCACTCCTCGCGGGAGAACCTACGAGCAGTACTTC. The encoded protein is CASTPRGRTYEQYF.

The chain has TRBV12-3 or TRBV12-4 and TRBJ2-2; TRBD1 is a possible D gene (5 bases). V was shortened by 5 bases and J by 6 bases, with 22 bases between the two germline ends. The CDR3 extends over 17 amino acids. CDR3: CASSPYSKGQGSGELFF. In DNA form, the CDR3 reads TGTGCCAGCAGTCCGTACAGCAAGGGGCAGGGTTCCGGGGAGCTGTTTTTT.

CDR3: CASSLWREAPVLTDTQYF. CDR3 sequence (DNA): TGTGCCAGCAGTTTATGGCGGGAGGCCCCGGTCCTCACAGATACGCAGTATTTT. The V gene is TRBV28, the J gene TRBJ2-3; TRBD2 matches 8 bases. This CDR3 region has 18 residues. Germline V gives CDR1 MDHEN, CDR2 SYDVKM. V lost 0 bases and J lost 2; bases outside the gene matches: 10. Drawing the rest from reference TRBV28 and TRBJ2-3, the complete variable domain is DVKVTQSSRYLVKRTGEKVFLECVQDMDHENMFWYRQDPGLGLRLIYFSYDVKMKEKGDIPEGYSVSREKKERFSLILESASTNQTSMYLCASSLWREAPVLTDTQYFGPGTRLTVL.

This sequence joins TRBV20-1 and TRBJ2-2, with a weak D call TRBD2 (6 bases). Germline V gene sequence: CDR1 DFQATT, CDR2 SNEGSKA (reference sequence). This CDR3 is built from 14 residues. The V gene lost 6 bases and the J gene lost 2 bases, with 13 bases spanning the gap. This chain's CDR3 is CSALGGSNTGELFF. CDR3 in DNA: TGCAGTGCCCTGGGGGGATCTAACACCGGGGAGCTGTTTTTT.

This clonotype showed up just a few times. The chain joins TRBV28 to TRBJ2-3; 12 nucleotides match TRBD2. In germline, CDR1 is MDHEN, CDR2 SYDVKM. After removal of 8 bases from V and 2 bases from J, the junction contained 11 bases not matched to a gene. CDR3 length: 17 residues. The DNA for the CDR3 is TGTGCCAGCGGAGGGCGGACTAGCGGGGTTTACACAGATACGCAGTATTTT. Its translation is CASGGRTSGVYTDTQYF.

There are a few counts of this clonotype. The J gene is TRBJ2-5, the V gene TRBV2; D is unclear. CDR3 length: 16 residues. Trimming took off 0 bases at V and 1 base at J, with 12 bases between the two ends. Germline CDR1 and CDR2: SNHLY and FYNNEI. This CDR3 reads CASSEALLGRQETQYF. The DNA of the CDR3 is TGTGCCAGCAGTGAAGCGCTTCTAGGACGCCAAGAGACCCAGTACTTC.

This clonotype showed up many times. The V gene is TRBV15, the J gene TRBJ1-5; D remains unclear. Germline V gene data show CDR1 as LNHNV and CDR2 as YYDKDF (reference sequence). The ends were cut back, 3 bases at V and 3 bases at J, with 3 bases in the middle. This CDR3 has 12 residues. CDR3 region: CATSRDNQPQHF. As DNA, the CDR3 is TGTGCCACCAGCAGGGACAATCAGCCCCAGCATTTT.

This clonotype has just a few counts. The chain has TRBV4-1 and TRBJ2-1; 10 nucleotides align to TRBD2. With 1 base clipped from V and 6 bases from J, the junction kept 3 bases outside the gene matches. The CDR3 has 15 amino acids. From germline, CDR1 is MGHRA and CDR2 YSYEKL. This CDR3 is CASSQASGSINEQFF. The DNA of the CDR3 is TGCGCCAGCAGCCAAGCTAGCGGGAGCATCAATGAGCAGTTCTTC.

CDR3 coding DNA: TGCGCCAGCCGATCAGGGGTCGCAGATCAGTCTGGGGCCAACGTCCTGACTTTC. It yields the protein CASRSGVADQSGANVLTF. The rearrangement uses TRBV10-2 and TRBJ2-6; TRBD1 might be the D (6 bases). The length of the CDR3 is 18 residues. The germline V gene encodes CDR1 WSHSY and CDR2 SAAADI. Trimming removed 8 bases at V and 1 base at J, with 21 bases between.

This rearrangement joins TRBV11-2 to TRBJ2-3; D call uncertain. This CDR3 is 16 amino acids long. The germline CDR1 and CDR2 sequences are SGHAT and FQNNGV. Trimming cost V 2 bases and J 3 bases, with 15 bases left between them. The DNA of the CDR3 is TGTGCCAGCAGCTTATTATCTAGTTTGGCGACAGATACGCAGTATTTT. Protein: CASSLLSSLATDTQYF.

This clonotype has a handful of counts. The CDR3 loop reads CATSDRTRGADTQYF. Here the CDR3 DNA reads TGTGCCACCAGTGATCGGACTAGGGGAGCAGATACGCAGTATTTT. The chain joins TRBV24-1 to TRBJ2-3; 7 bases line up with TRBD2. Germline values: CDR1 KGHDR, CDR2 SFDVKD. The ends lost 3 bases at V and 4 bases at J; junction bases unmatched: 6. The CDR3 consists of 15 residues.

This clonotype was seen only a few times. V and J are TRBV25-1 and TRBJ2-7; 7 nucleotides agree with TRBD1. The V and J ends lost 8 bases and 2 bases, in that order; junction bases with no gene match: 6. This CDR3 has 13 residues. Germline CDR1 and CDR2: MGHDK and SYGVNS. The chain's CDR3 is CASYSDRAYEQYF. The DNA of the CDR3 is TGTGCCAGCTACTCAGACAGGGCCTACGAGCAGTACTTC.

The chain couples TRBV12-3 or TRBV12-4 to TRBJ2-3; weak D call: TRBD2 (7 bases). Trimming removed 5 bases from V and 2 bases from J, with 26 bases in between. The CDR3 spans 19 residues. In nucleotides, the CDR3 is TGTGCCAGCAGTGCAGGGGCGGGGGTCGTTACAATATTCACAGATACGCAGTATTTT. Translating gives CASSAGAGVVTIFTDTQYF.

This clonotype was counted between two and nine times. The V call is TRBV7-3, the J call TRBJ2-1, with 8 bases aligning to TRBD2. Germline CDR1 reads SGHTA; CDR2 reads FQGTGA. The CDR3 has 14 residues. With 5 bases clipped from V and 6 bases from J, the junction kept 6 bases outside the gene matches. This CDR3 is CASSPSLAGNEQFF. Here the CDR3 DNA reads TGTGCCAGCAGCCCCAGCCTAGCGGGCAATGAGCAGTTCTTC.